This T cell receptor (beta chain) is drawn from a study of blood T cell repertoires in COVID-19. The wider study: T cells, B-cell-depleted T cells, or PBMCs supplied cDNA or gDNA.

There are 15 residues in the CDR3. V shed 5 bases and J 4 bases; nucleotides not matched to a gene: 8. Germline assignment: CDR1 MNHEY and CDR2 SMNVEV (reference sequence). The repertoire was sequenced with immunoSEQ multiplex PCR; TCRdb's copy has only in-frame clones and lacks some. The sample includes fewer than 120,000 clones, around 80% of them seen just once. The sequence was obtained from a woman aged 80 or over with acute or convalescent COVID-19. This chain uses TRBV27 with TRBJ1-5; 7 nucleotides line up with TRBD1. Sequencing used peripheral blood. The CDR3 DNA is TGTGCCAGCAGTAGGGCAGGGGGAGAAAATCAGCCCCAGCATTTT. Its protein product is CASSRAGGENQPQHF.